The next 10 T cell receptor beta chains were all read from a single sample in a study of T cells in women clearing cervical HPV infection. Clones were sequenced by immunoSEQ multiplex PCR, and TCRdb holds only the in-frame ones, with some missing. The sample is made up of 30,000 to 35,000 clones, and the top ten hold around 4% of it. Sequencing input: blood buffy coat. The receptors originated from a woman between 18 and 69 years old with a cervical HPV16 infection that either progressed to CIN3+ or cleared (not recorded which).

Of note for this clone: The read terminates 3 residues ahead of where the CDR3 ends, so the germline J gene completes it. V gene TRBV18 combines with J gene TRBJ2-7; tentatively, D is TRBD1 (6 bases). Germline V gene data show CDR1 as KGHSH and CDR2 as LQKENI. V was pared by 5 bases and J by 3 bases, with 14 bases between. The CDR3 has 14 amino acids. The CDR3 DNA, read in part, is TGTGCCAGCTCATCCGGGACAAGGAACTACGAG. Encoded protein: CASSSGTRNYE. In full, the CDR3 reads CASSSGTRNYEQYF.

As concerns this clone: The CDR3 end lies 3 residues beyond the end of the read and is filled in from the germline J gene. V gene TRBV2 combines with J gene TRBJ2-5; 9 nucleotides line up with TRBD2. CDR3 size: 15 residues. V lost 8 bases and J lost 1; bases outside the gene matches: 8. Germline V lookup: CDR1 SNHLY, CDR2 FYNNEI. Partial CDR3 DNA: TGTGCCAGCGGTGGGCAGCGGGGGGTCCAAGAGACC. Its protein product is CASGGQRGVQET. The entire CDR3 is CASGGQRGVQETQYF.

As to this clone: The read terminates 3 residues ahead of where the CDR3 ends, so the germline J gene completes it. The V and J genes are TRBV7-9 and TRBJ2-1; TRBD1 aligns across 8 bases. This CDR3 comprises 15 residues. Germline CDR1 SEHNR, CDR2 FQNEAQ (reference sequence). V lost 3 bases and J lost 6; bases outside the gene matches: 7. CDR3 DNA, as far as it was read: TGTGCCAGCAGCTTGGGGACAGGTTGGGGCAATGAG. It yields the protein CASSLGTGWGNE. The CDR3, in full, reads CASSLGTGWGNEQFF.

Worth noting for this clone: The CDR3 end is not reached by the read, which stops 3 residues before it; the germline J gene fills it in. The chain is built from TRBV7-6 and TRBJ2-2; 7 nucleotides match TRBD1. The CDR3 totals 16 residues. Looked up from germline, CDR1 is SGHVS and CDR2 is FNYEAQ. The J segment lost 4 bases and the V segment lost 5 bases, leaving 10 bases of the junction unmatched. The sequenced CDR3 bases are TGTGCCAGCAGCGTCTACCTCGGACAGGCCACCGGGGAG. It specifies CASSVYLGQATGE. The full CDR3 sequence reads CASSVYLGQATGELFF.

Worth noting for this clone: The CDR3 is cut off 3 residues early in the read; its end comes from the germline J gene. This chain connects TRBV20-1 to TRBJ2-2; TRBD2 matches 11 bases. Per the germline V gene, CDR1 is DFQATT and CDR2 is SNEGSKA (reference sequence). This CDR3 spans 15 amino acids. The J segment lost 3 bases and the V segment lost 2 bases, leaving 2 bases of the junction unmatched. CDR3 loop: CSARNSGGDTGELFF. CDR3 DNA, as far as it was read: TGCAGTGCTAGAAATAGCGGGGGGGACACCGGGGAG.

This CDR3 reads CAWSVPGGNTEAFF. The sequenced CDR3 bases are TGTGCCTGGAGTGTACCGGGGGGGAACACTGAA. The genes are TRBV30 and TRBJ1-1, with TRBD1 as a possible D gene (5 bases). Read coverage stops 3 residues before the CDR3 terminus; the germline J gene supplies the remainder. Germline V gives CDR1 GTSNPN, CDR2 SVGIG (reference sequence). The CDR3 runs 14 residues. Trimming shortened V by 0 bases and J by 1 base, and 9 bases separated the two germline ends.

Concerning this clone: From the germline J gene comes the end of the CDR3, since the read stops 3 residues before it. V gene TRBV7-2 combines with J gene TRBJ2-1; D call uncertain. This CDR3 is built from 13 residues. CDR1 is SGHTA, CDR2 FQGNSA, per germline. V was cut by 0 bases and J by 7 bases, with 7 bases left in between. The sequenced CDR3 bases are TGTGCCAGCAGCTTAGCGCCTCGGAATGAG. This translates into CASSLAPRNE. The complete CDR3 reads CASSLAPRNEQFF.

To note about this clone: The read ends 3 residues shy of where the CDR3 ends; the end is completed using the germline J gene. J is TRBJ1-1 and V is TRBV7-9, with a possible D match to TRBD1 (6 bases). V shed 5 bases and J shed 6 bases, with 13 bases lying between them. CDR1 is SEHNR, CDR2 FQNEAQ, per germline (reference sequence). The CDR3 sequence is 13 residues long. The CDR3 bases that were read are TGTGCCAGCAGCCCGATCTCAGGGGCTGAA. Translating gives CASSPISGAE. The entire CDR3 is CASSPISGAEAFF.

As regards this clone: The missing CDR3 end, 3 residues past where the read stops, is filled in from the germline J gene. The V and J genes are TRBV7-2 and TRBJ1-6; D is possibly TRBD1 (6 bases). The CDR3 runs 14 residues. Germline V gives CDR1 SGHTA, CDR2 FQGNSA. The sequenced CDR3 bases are TGTGCCAGCAGCTTATCAAGCCCAGGGGAGACC. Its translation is CASSLSSPGET. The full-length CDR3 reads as CASSLSSPGETLHF.

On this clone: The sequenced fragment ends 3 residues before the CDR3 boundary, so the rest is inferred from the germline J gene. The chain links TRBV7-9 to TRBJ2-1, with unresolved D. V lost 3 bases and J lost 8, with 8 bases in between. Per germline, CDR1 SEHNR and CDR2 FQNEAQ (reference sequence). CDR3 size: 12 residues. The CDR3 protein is CASSFRYDEQFF. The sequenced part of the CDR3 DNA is TGTGCCAGCAGCTTCAGGTACGATGAG.